This entry lists 24 T cell receptor beta chains sequenced from one sample in a study of T cells in Graves' hyperthyroidism and ophthalmopathy. There were TCR beta CDR3 regions amplified from RNA transcripts. Researchers ran a first-round RT-PCR on the TCR CDR3 using the HTBI primer set. TCRdb re-called the multiplex PCR reads through MiXCR, storing one row per CDR3 protein. The sample lists over 450,000 distinct CDR3 sequences, about a sixth seen once, with about 16% in the top ten. What was sequenced was blood. These receptors all stem from a woman aged 18-30 years with Graves' ophthalmopathy.

This clonotype turned up a few times. The rearrangement uses TRBV7-2 and TRBJ1-3, with D possibly being TRBD1 (5 bases). V was clipped by 7 bases and J by 3 bases, with 13 bases between them. Germline V gene sequence: CDR1 SGHTA, CDR2 FQGNSA. This CDR3 region has 14 residues. The CDR3 sequence: CASTSWGGGNTIYF. Written as DNA, the CDR3 is TGTGCCAGCACCAGCTGGGGGGGTGGAAACACCATATATTTT.

This clonotype was recorded at least ten times. The V call is TRBV20-1, the J call TRBJ1-1; 7 bases are a match to TRBD1. The germline gives CDR1 DFQATT, CDR2 SNEGSKA (reference sequence). V shed 1 base, J shed 4 bases, and the junction held 3 bases outside the gene matches. The CDR3 extends over 13 amino acids. The DNA of the CDR3 is TGCAGTGCTAGAGGCCGGGACAGCACTGAAGCTTTCTTT. Translating it yields CSARGRDSTEAFF.

This clonotype was seen repeatedly, ten times or more. The chain employs TRBV28 and TRBJ2-1; 8 bases are a match to TRBD1. CDR1 is MDHEN and CDR2 is SYDVKM in the germline V gene. The length of the CDR3 is 16 residues. Germline trimming cut 6 bases from V and 8 bases from J; bases unmatched to any gene: 15. The CDR3 DNA follows: TGTGCCAGCAGCAGACCCCAGACAGGGGTCAGACATGAGCAGTTCTTC. Amino acids: CASSRPQTGVRHEQFF.

The rearrangement links TRBV11-2 to TRBJ1-1, with 8 bases fitting TRBD1. Germline V gene sequence: CDR1 SGHAT, CDR2 FQNNGV. With V trimmed by 1 base and J by 1 base, 2 bases remained unmatched. The CDR3 extends over 15 amino acids. The CDR3 sequence: CASSLGTGQNTEAFF. CDR3 coding DNA: TGTGCCAGCAGCTTAGGGACAGGGCAGAACACTGAAGCTTTCTTT.

There are many counts of this clonotype. The rearrangement joins TRBV6-1 to TRBJ1-1, with a possible D match to TRBD1 (5 bases). Germline V CDR1 and CDR2: MNHNS, SASEGT. The V gene lost 8 bases and the J gene lost 4 bases, with 17 bases spanning the gap. The CDR3 spans 14 residues. CDR3 nucleotides: TGTGCCAGCCGGAGGGCAGGGCTCGGCACTGAAGCTTTCTTT. This sequence encodes CASRRAGLGTEAFF.

This clonotype was counted many times. V is TRBV18 and J is TRBJ2-7; 10 bases are a match to TRBD2. Trimming removed 8 bases from V and 2 bases from J; junction bases left unmatched: 6. The CDR3 loop spans 14 amino acids. Germline V gene lookup returns CDR1 KGHSH and CDR2 LQKENI. The CDR3 nucleotides read TGTGCCAGCACCCAGCGGGAGGGGCCCTACGAGCAGTACTTC. Protein: CASTQREGPYEQYF. Complete variable domain (other parts from reference TRBV18 and TRBJ2-7): NAGVMQNPRHLVRRRGQEARLRCSPMKGHSHVYWYRQLPEEGLKFMVYLQKENIIDESGMPKERFSAEFPKEGPSILRIQQVVRGDSAAYFCASTQREGPYEQYFGPGTRLTVT.

This clonotype turned up a few times. The chain uses TRBV5-1 and TRBJ2-7; no clear D. Trimming stripped 0 bases from V and 2 bases from J, with 9 bases between. Germline lookup yields CDR1 SGHRS and CDR2 YFSETQ. This CDR3 has 14 residues. CDR3 DNA: TGCGCCAGCAGCTTGGAAGGCTTCACCTACGAGCAGTACTTC. Its protein product is CASSLEGFTYEQYF.

The V call is TRBV29-1, the J call TRBJ2-1; D possibly corresponds to TRBD1 (5 bases). V lost 1 base and J lost 3, with 13 bases in between. This CDR3 spans 15 amino acids. Germline V lookup: CDR1 SQVTM, CDR2 ANQGSEA. In DNA form, the CDR3 reads TGCAGCGTTGAAGGAAGACAGAACGTCTACAATGAGCAGTTCTTC. Its protein product is CSVEGRQNVYNEQFF.

This clonotype showed up just a few times. The chain recombines TRBV4-2 with TRBJ2-1, with D possibly matching TRBD2 (6 bases). The germline V gene has CDR1 LGHNA and CDR2 YNFKEQ. This CDR3 is 16 amino acids long. Trimming cost V 3 bases and J 6 bases, with 18 bases left between them. CDR3 nucleotide sequence: TGTGCCAGCAGCCACCCGTCGGGAGATCCCTTCAATGAGCAGTTCTTC. It codes for CASSHPSGDPFNEQFF.

This clonotype was counted at least ten times. The V gene is TRBV13, the J gene TRBJ2-1; a weak D match, TRBD2 (5 bases). This CDR3 has 13 residues. Trimming removed 5 bases at V and 7 bases at J, with 12 bases between. Germline V gene data show CDR1 as PRHDT and CDR2 as FYEKMQ (reference sequence). CDR3 sequence reads: CASSPGGENEQFF. The CDR3 DNA reads TGTGCCAGCAGCCCCGGTGGGGAGAATGAGCAGTTCTTC.

In this sample, this clonotype turned up a few times. The CDR3 DNA reads as TGTGCCAGCAGCGTAGAGCCTAGCGGGAGGGGGTATGAGCAGTTCTTC. Residues: CASSVEPSGRGYEQFF. The V call is TRBV9, the J call TRBJ2-1; 12 nucleotides match TRBD2. The CDR3 is 16 amino acids. Germline assignment: CDR1 SGDLS and CDR2 YYNGEE. The J segment lost 8 bases and the V segment lost 0 bases, leaving 6 bases of the junction unmatched.

The gene calls are TRBV7-3 and TRBJ1-2; D is perhaps TRBD1 (6 bases). Germline assignment: CDR1 SGHTA and CDR2 FQGTGA. CDR3 length: 15 amino acids. Between the trimmed V and J ends, which lost 5 bases and 2 bases, there was a span of 15 bases. CDR3 sequence: CASSPLDSPNYGYTF. The CDR3 DNA reads TGTGCCAGCAGCCCCCTGGACAGTCCCAACTATGGCTACACCTTC. Full variable domain (missing parts from reference TRBV7-3 and TRBJ1-2): GAGVSQTPSNKVTEKGKYVELRCDPISGHTALYWYRQSLGQGPEFLIYFQGTGAADDSGLPNDRFFAVRPEGSVSTLKIQRTERGDSAVYLCASSPLDSPNYGYTFGSGTRLTVV.

This sequence joins TRBV2 and TRBJ2-7; 11 bases fit TRBD1. V shed 6 bases and J 5 bases; nucleotides not matched to a gene: 12. This CDR3 is built from 16 residues. The V gene's germline CDR1 is SNHLY and CDR2 FYNNEI. CDR3 protein: CASRPRTGGNTNEQYF. In DNA form, the CDR3 reads TGTGCCAGCAGGCCCCGGACAGGGGGCAATACTAACGAGCAGTACTTC.

The chain couples TRBV20-1 to TRBJ2-1; 7 nucleotides line up with TRBD2. The CDR3 has 11 residues. The V segment lost 7 bases and the J segment 4 bases; nucleotides outside the gene matches: 1. Germline loops: CDR1 DFQATT, CDR2 SNEGSKA (reference sequence). CDR3 residues: CSVAGYNEQFF. Here the CDR3 DNA reads TGCAGTGTAGCGGGTTACAATGAGCAGTTCTTC.

The chain uses TRBV4-2 and TRBJ2-2; D call uncertain. CDR1 and CDR2 from the germline V gene are LGHNA and YNFKEQ. Deletions cut 3 bases from V and 3 bases from J, with 8 bases between. The CDR3 totals 14 residues. CDR3 coding DNA: TGTGCCAGCAGCCAGGGGTTAGACACCGGGGAGCTGTTTTTT. This gives the protein CASSQGLDTGELFF.

In this sample, this clonotype turned up many times. V gene TRBV7-9 combines with J gene TRBJ1-2; 8 bases match TRBD1. The CDR3 has 17 amino acids. Germline CDR1 reads SEHNR; CDR2 reads FQNEAQ (reference sequence). With 2 bases clipped from V and 8 bases from J, the junction kept 16 bases outside the gene matches. The CDR3 loop is CASSLPWTGSDSRGYTF. Here the CDR3 DNA reads TGTGCCAGCAGCTTACCTTGGACAGGGTCTGATTCTCGGGGCTACACCTTC.

This clonotype was counted ten times or more. The chain uses TRBV27 and TRBJ2-1, with D possibly TRBD1 on 5 matching bases. The V end was cut by 3 bases, the J end by 0 bases, with 9 bases between. The CDR3 loop spans 15 amino acids. Germline loops: CDR1 MNHEY, CDR2 SMNVEV (reference sequence). The DNA of the CDR3 is TGTGCCAGCAGTTTTCAGACAGCCTCCTACAATGAGCAGTTCTTC. This gives the protein CASSFQTASYNEQFF.

The chain combines TRBV7-2 with TRBJ2-7, with 7 nucleotides matching TRBD2. The J segment lost 2 bases and the V segment lost 6 bases, leaving 4 bases of the junction unmatched. This CDR3 comprises 13 residues. Germline lookup yields CDR1 SGHTA and CDR2 FQGNSA. CDR3 sequence (DNA): TGTGCCAGCAGTTGGGGACTACCCTACGAGCAGTACTTC. It encodes CASSWGLPYEQYF.

The gene calls are TRBV6-5 and TRBJ1-1; 7 bases are shared with TRBD1. The CDR3 is made up of 13 amino acids. The J segment lost 7 bases and the V segment lost 2 bases, leaving 4 bases of the junction unmatched. Per the germline V gene, CDR1 is MNHEY and CDR2 is SVGAGI. The CDR3: CASSYVQGIEAFF. CDR3 coding DNA: TGTGCCAGCAGTTACGTACAGGGGATTGAAGCTTTCTTT.

The V gene is TRBV6-1, the J gene TRBJ1-6; D is perhaps TRBD1 (6 bases). The germline V gene has CDR1 MNHNS and CDR2 SASEGT. Between the trimmed V and J ends, which lost 5 bases and 1 base, there was a span of 15 bases. The CDR3 consists of 17 residues. Here the CDR3 reads CASSFDSDRSYNSPLHF. Here the CDR3 DNA reads TGTGCCAGCAGTTTCGACTCGGACAGATCCTATAATTCACCCCTCCACTTT.

This clonotype was detected many times. The rearrangement joins TRBV5-6 to TRBJ2-3; D might be TRBD1 (5 bases). The germline V gene encodes CDR1 SGHDT and CDR2 YYEEEE. This CDR3 region has 14 residues. Deletions cut 4 bases from V and 3 bases from J, with 12 bases between. CDR3 in DNA: TGTGCCAGCAGCCCATGGACATCAACAGATACGCAGTATTTT. It codes for CASSPWTSTDTQYF.

This clonotype was seen a handful of times. The V and J genes are TRBV5-1 and TRBJ1-1, with 9 bases fitting TRBD1. J was trimmed by 3 bases and V by 0 bases; bases with no gene match: 6. CDR3 size: 16 residues. Germline V gene sequence: CDR1 SGHRS, CDR2 YFSETQ. CDR3 region: CASSLAGTGLDTEAFF. The CDR3 DNA sequence: TGCGCCAGCAGCTTGGCAGGGACAGGGTTGGACACTGAAGCTTTCTTT.

This clonotype was seen a handful of times. The V call is TRBV7-2, the J call TRBJ1-5; D is uncertain. CDR1 SGHTA and CDR2 FQGNSA come from the germline V gene. The V end was cut by 1 base, the J end by 4 bases, with 11 bases between. The CDR3 is 15 residues long. CDR3 protein: CASSLEIYGNQPQHF. The DNA of the CDR3 is TGTGCCAGCAGCTTAGAAATCTACGGGAATCAGCCCCAGCATTTT.

About this clonotype itself: A much larger clone sits a single nucleotide away, making a read error possible. The CDR3: CASDDREAYEQHF. In DNA, the CDR3 is TGTGCCAGTGATGACAGGGAAGCGTACGAGCAGCACTTC. J is TRBJ2-7 and V is TRBV7-3, with 7 positions matching TRBD1. CDR1 and CDR2 (germline): SGHTA, FQGTGA. The CDR3 sequence is 13 residues long.